These 4 T cell receptor beta chains share one sample of origin, sequenced in a study of cytomegalovirus exposure and HLA in healthy donors. The PCR was carried out with 60 Vbeta primers and 13 Jbeta primers. TCRdb keeps only in-frame clones here, not all; method: immunoSEQ multiplex PCR. The table lists about 140,000 clones, 73% of them singletons. Sequencing used PBMCs. These TCRs come from a woman aged 40 to 49 in good health and CMV-seronegative.

The J gene is TRBJ2-5, the V gene TRBV5-6; a weak D match, TRBD2 (5 bases). The CDR3 is 13 amino acids. V gave up 2 bases and J gave up 5 bases, with 10 bases separating them. CDR1 is SGHDT, CDR2 YYEEEE, per germline. CDR3 nucleotides: TGTGCCAGCAGCTTACGAGGGTGGGAGACCCAGTACTTC. This translates into CASSLRGWETQYF.

The CDR3 loop is CASSLVGQSTDTQYF. CDR3 sequence (DNA): TGCGCCAGCAGCTTGGTTGGCCAAAGCACAGATACGCAGTATTTT. This rearrangement joins TRBV5-1 to TRBJ2-3, with D hard to call. Trimming removed 0 bases from V and 0 bases from J, with 8 bases in between. Germline CDR1 SGHRS, CDR2 YFSETQ. The CDR3 is made up of 15 amino acids.

This clone was picked up one time. The chain combines TRBV19 with TRBJ2-2; D is perhaps TRBD2 (6 bases). V shed 4 bases and J shed 4 bases, with 31 bases lying between them. The germline V gene has CDR1 LNHDA and CDR2 SQIVND (reference sequence). This CDR3 region has 21 residues. The CDR3, as DNA: TGTGCCAGTAGTAACTACAACCGGGAGACAAACCCGGTCAGAATCACCGGGGAGCTGTTTTTT. Its protein is CASSNYNRETNPVRITGELFF.

This clone was seen a handful of times. This chain links TRBV4-1 with TRBJ1-2, with TRBD1 as a possible D gene (5 bases). Germline assignment: CDR1 MGHRA and CDR2 YSYEKL. The CDR3 length is 12 residues. V lost 4 bases and J lost 8, with 11 bases in between. Here the CDR3 reads CASSRGGGGYTF. The CDR3 bases are TGCGCCAGCAGCCGCGGGGGGGGAGGCTACACCTTC.